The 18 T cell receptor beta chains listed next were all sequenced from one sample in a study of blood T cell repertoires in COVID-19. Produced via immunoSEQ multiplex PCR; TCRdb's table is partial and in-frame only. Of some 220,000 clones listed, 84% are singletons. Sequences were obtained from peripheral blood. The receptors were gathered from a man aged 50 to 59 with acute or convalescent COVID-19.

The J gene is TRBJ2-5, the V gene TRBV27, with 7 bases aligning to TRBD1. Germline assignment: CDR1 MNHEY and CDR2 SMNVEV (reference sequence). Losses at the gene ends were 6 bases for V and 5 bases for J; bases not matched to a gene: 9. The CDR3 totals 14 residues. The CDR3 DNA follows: TGTGCCAGCAGCATTGACAGGGCAGGGGAGACCCAGTACTTC. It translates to CASSIDRAGETQYF.

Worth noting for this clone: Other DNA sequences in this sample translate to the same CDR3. The CDR3 protein is CASSLGQPYGYTF. CDR3 DNA sequence: TGCGCCAGCAGCTTGGGACAGCCCTATGGCTACACCTTC. This chain joins TRBV5-1 and TRBJ1-2; a possible D gene is TRBD1 (5 bases). The CDR3 covers 13 residues. Germline lookup yields CDR1 SGHRS and CDR2 YFSETQ. Trimming took 0 bases from V and 4 from J, leaving 7 bases between them. Using reference TRBV5-1 and TRBJ1-2 for the parts outside the CDR3, the full variable domain is KAGVTQTPRYLIKTRGQQVTLSCSPISGHRSVSWYQQTPGQGLQFLFEYFSETQRNKGNFPGRFSGRQFSNSRSEMNVSTLELGDSALYLCASSLGQPYGYTFGSGTRLTVV.

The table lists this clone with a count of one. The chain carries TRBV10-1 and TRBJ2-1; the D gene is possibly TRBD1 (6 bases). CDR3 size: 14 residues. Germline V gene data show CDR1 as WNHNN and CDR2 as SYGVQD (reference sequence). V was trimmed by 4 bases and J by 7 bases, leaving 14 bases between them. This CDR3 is CASSVKPRGNEQFF. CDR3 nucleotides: TGCGCCAGCAGTGTCAAACCAAGGGGGAATGAGCAGTTCTTC.

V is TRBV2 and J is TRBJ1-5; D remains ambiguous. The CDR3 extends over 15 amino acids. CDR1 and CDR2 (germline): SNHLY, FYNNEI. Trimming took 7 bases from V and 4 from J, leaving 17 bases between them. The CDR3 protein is CASTIRRSENQPQHF. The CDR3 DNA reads TGTGCCAGCACTATCAGAAGGAGCGAAAATCAGCCCCAGCATTTT.

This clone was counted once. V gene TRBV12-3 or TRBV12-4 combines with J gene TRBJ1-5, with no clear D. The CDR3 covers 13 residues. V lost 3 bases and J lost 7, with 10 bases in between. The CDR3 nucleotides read TGTGCCAGCAGTTTTTTGGGAGGGCAGCCCCAGCATTTT. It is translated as CASSFLGGQPQHF.

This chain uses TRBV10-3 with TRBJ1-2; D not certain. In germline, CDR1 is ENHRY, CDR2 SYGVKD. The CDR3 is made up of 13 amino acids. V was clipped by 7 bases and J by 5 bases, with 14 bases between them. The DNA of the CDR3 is TGTGCCATCACCGGTGGTAACTTTTATGGCTACACCTTC. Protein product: CAITGGNFYGYTF.

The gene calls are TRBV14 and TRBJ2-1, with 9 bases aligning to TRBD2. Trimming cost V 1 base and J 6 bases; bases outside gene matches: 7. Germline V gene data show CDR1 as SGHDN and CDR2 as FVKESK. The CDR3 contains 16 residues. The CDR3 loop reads CASSQGYQRGVNEQFF. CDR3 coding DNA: TGTGCCAGCAGCCAAGGGTACCAGCGGGGGGTCAATGAGCAGTTCTTC. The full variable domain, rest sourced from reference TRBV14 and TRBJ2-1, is EAGVTQFPSHSVIEKGQTVTLRCDPISGHDNLYWYRRVMGKEIKFLLHFVKESKQDESGMPNNRFLAERTGGTYSTLKVQPAELEDSGVYFCASSQGYQRGVNEQFFGPGTRLTVL.

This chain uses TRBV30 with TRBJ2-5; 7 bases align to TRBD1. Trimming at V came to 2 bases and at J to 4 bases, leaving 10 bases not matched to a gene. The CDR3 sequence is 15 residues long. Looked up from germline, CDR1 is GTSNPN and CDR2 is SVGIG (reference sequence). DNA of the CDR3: TGTGCCTGGAGTTCCCCATCCGACAGGGTAGAGACCCAGTACTTC. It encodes CAWSSPSDRVETQYF. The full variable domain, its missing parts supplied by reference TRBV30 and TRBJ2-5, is SQTIHQWPATLVQPVGSPLSLECTVEGTSNPNLYWYRQAAGRGLQLLFYSVGIGQISSEVPQNLSASRPQDRQFILSSKKLLLSDSGFYLCAWSSPSDRVETQYFGPGTRLLVL.

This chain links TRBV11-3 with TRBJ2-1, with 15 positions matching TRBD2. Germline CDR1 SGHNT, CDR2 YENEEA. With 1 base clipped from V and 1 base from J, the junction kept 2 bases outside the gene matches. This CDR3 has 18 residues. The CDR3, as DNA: TGTGCCAGCAGCTTAGGGACTAGCGGGAGGGTATCCTACAATGAGCAGTTCTTC. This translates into CASSLGTSGRVSYNEQFF. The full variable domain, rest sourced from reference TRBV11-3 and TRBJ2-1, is EAGVVQSPRYKIIEKKQPVAFWCNPISGHNTLYWYLQNLGQGPELLIRYENEEAVDDSQLPKDRFSAERLKGVDSTLKIQPAELGDSAVYLCASSLGTSGRVSYNEQFFGPGTRLTVL.

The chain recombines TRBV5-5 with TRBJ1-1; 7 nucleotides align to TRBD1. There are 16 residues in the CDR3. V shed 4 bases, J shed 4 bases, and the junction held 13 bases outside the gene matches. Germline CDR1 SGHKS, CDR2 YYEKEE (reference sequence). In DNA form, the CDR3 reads TGTGCCAGCAGCCAACAGGGGCAGGGGAAGGCCACTGAAGCTTTCTTT. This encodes CASSQQGQGKATEAFF.

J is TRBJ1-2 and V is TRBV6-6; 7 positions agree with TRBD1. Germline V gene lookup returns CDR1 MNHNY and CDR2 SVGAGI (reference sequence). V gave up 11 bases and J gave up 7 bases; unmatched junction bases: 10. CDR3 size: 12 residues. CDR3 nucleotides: TGTGCCTCAACCCAGGGGGGCTCTGGCTACACCTTC. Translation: CASTQGGSGYTF.

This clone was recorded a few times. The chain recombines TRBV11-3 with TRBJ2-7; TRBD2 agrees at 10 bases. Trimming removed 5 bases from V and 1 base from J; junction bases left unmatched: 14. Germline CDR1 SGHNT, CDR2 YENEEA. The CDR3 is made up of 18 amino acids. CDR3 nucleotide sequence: TGTGCCAGCAGCCCACTCGCTAGCGGGAGCGGTGTATCCTACGAGCAGTACTTC. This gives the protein CASSPLASGSGVSYEQYF.

DNA of the CDR3: TGTGCCAGCAGTCCCATTAGGAGTAGCAATCAGCCCCAGCATTTT. Translation gives CASSPIRSSNQPQHF. The J gene is TRBJ1-5, the V gene TRBV28; no clear D. From germline, CDR1 is MDHEN and CDR2 SYDVKM. Trimming shortened V by 5 bases and J by 0 bases, and 11 bases separated the two germline ends. The length of the CDR3 is 15 residues.

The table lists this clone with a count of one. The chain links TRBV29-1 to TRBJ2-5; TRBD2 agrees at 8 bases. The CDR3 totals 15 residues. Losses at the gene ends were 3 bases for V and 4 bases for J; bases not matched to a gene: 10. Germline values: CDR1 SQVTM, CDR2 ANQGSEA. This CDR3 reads CSVDSGDPPVETQYF. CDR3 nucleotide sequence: TGCAGCGTTGATAGCGGGGACCCCCCGGTAGAGACCCAGTACTTC.

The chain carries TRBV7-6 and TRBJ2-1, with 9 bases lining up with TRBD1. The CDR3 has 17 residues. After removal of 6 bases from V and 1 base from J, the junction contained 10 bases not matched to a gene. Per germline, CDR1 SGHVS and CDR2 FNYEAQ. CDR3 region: CASRVTGGAGSYNEQFF. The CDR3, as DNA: TGTGCCAGCAGGGTAACAGGGGGCGCAGGTTCCTACAATGAGCAGTTCTTC.

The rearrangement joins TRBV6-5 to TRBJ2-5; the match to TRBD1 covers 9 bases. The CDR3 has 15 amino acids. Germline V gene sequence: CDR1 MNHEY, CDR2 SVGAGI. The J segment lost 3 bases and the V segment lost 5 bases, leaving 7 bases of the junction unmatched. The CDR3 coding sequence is TGTGCCAGCAGTAGTACCGGGACAGGGAAAGAGACCCAGTACTTC. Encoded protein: CASSSTGTGKETQYF.

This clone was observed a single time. The DNA of the CDR3 is TGTGCCAGCAGCTCCTATGGGGCTAGGAGCACTGGAAACACCATATATTTT. It is translated as CASSSYGARSTGNTIYF. This chain joins TRBV11-2 and TRBJ1-3, with D possibly matching TRBD1 (5 bases). Germline values: CDR1 SGHAT, CDR2 FQNNGV. The V gene lost 4 bases and the J gene lost 2 bases, with 18 bases spanning the gap. This CDR3 contains 17 residues.

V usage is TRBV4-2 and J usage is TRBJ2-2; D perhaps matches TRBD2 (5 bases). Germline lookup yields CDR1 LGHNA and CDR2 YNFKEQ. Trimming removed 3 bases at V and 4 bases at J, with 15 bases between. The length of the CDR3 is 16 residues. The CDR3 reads CASSQFSDSRTGELFF. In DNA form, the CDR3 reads TGTGCCAGCAGCCAGTTCTCGGACTCCCGCACCGGGGAGCTGTTTTTT.